This T cell receptor (beta chain) emerged from a study of T cell changes during pregnancy in multiple sclerosis. The CDR3 runs to 14 residues. Germline V CDR1 and CDR2: MDHEN, SYDVKM. V was trimmed by 3 bases and J by 4 bases, leaving 12 bases between them. Clones were read by immunoSEQ multiplex PCR, and TCRdb kept only the in-frame ones, dropping some. This sample has tens of thousands of clones; roughly 91% occur once, and the top ten carry 0.74%. This TCR was sampled from a female donor in good health, enrolled as a control in a pregnancy study. This sequence joins TRBV28 and TRBJ1-1; D is unresolved. The sequencing here drew on CD4+ T cells from peripheral blood mononuclear cells, taken in the first trimester of pregnancy. The CDR3 nucleotides are TGTGCCAGCAGTTTCGAGGGTTGGGGCACTGAAGCTTTCTTT. It codes for CASSFEGWGTEAFF. The whole variable domain, remainder taken from reference TRBV28 and TRBJ1-1, is DVKVTQSSRYLVKRTGEKVFLECVQDMDHENMFWYRQDPGLGLRLIYFSYDVKMKEKGDIPEGYSVSREKKERFSLILESASTNQTSMYLCASSFEGWGTEAFFGQGTRLTVV.